One and the same sample provided the 8 T cell receptor beta chains below, sequenced in a study of Graves' ophthalmopathy and Graves' hyperthyroidism. Amplified TCR beta CDR3 regions were obtained using RNA transcripts as template. HTBI primers served in a first-round RT-PCR, which a second-round multiplex PCR followed. TCRdb used MiXCR to reprocess the multiplex PCR reads, holding one entry per CDR3 protein. The repertoire holds about 380,000 distinct CDR3 sequences, with over 15% as singletons. Sequencing input: peripheral blood. The receptors originated from a young woman with stable Graves' hyperthyroidism.

The sample holds a few counts of this clonotype. The V gene is TRBV11-2, the J gene TRBJ2-2; perhaps TRBD2 as D (5 bases). The CDR3 totals 13 residues. The V gene lost 7 bases and the J gene lost 3 bases, with 9 bases spanning the gap. Per the germline V gene, CDR1 is SGHAT and CDR2 is FQNNGV. The CDR3 nucleotides are TGTGCCAGCAACGGACTGTACACCGGGGAGCTGTTTTTT. Its protein product is CASNGLYTGELFF.

The V gene is TRBV20-1, the J gene TRBJ2-5, with D possibly being TRBD1 (6 bases). From germline, CDR1 is DFQATT and CDR2 SNEGSKA (reference sequence). Deletions cut 0 bases from V and 2 bases from J, with 16 bases between. The CDR3 is 16 amino acids. CDR3 protein: CSARDPVGARQETQYF. CDR3 DNA: TGCAGTGCTAGAGATCCCGTGGGGGCCCGACAAGAGACCCAGTACTTC.

About this clonotype: Since no conserved phenylalanine or tryptophan closes the CDR3, a read error is the likely cause. The rearrangement uses TRBV12-3 or TRBV12-4 and TRBJ2-2, with 7 positions matching TRBD1. The CDR3 consists of 14 residues. V shed 5 bases, J shed 3 bases, and the junction held 3 bases outside the gene matches. The CDR3 DNA follows: TGTGCCAGCAGTACGGGGACAGACACCGGGGAGCTGTTTGTT. Amino acid sequence: CASSTGTDTGELFV.

This clonotype has ten or more counts. The CDR3 sequence is CASSLVAGLGTEAFF. The DNA for the CDR3 is TGTGCCAGCAGCTTAGTGGCAGGGTTGGGCACTGAAGCTTTCTTT. The chain couples TRBV7-2 to TRBJ1-1; TRBD1 might be the D (5 bases). This CDR3 region has 15 residues. Per germline, CDR1 SGHTA and CDR2 FQGNSA. The V and J ends lost 1 base and 4 bases respectively, with 13 bases between them. Looking up the rest from reference TRBV7-2 and TRBJ1-1 gives the full variable domain: GAGVSQSPSNKVTEKGKDVELRCDPISGHTALYWYRQSLGQGLEFLIYFQGNSAPDKSGLPSDRFSAERTGGSVSTLTIQRTQQEDSAVYLCASSLVAGLGTEAFFGQGTRLTVV.

This clonotype was seen at least ten times. The chain employs TRBV2 and TRBJ1-5; D gene unclear. V was shortened by 1 base and J by 5 bases, with 6 bases between the two germline ends. Germline values: CDR1 SNHLY, CDR2 FYNNEI. This CDR3 is built from 13 residues. The CDR3 nucleotides are TGTGCCAGCAGTGAAGTTGTCGATCAGCCCCAGCATTTT. Its translation is CASSEVVDQPQHF.

Details on this clonotype: A much larger clone is a single base away; this may be a read error. The rearrangement links TRBV11-2 to TRBJ1-1; D is unclear. CDR1 is SGHAT and CDR2 is FQNNGV in the germline V gene. This CDR3 comprises 12 residues. CDR3 residues: CASSLGRIEVFF. CDR3 nucleotides: TGTGCCAGCAGCTTAGGGCGGATTGAAGTTTTCTTT.

This clonotype was recorded at least ten times. The CDR3 sequence: CASSLEQASRTDTQYF. Written as DNA, the CDR3 is TGCGCCAGCAGCTTGGAGCAGGCCTCACGCACAGATACGCAGTATTTT. The chain links TRBV5-1 to TRBJ2-3; D ambiguous. The CDR3 extends over 16 amino acids. Germline CDR1 SGHRS, CDR2 YFSETQ. Trimming cost V 0 bases and J 1 base, with 12 bases left between them.

At least ten counts were recorded for this clonotype. V is TRBV6-1 and J is TRBJ1-2; the D is unclear. The CDR3 totals 15 residues. With 1 base removed from V and 4 bases from J, the gap between germline ends came to 13 bases. CDR1 and CDR2 (germline): MNHNS, SASEGT. CDR3 nucleotides: TGTGCCAGCAGTGAAGGTCGGGGAAGACGCTATGGCTACACCTTC. Its translation is CASSEGRGRRYGYTF.